These 30 T cell receptor beta chains were sequenced from one sample in a study of graft-versus-host responses after intestinal transplantation. Graft samples were processed, releasing intraepithelial and lamina propria lymphocytes. This table comes from immunoSEQ multiplex PCR, and its TCRdb copy is limited to in-frame clones, with some not included. This sample has some 29,000 clones, with 60% to 85% found just once. The sample in question was ileum tissue, obtained 98 days after intestinal transplantation. The receptors were gathered from a human patient who received an intestinal transplant, so some T cells may come from the graft donor.

There are a few counts of this clone. V is TRBV10-2 and J is TRBJ2-3; 9 nucleotides align to TRBD2. This CDR3 is built from 15 residues. Per germline, CDR1 WSHSY and CDR2 SAAADI. V gave up 2 bases and J gave up 5 bases; unmatched junction bases: 5. CDR3 sequence: CASSELLAGVDTQYF. The CDR3 nucleotides are TGCGCCAGCAGTGAGCTGTTAGCGGGGGTAGATACGCAGTATTTT.

V is TRBV5-1 and J is TRBJ2-7, with no clear D. The CDR3 totals 14 residues. Germline assignment: CDR1 SGHRS and CDR2 YFSETQ. The V end was cut by 2 bases, the J end by 2 bases, with 11 bases between. CDR3 protein: CASSFQTDTYEQYF. CDR3 in DNA: TGCGCCAGCAGCTTCCAGACCGACACCTACGAGCAGTACTTC.

The chain has TRBV7-6 and TRBJ2-7, with D possibly being TRBD2 (6 bases). Germline lookup yields CDR1 SGHVS and CDR2 FNYEAQ. The CDR3 spans 14 residues. Trimming took off 4 bases at V and 7 bases at J, with 17 bases between the two ends. The CDR3 region is CASSSPGLPDEQYF. The CDR3 DNA sequence: TGTGCCAGCAGCTCTCCGGGACTGCCGGATGAGCAGTACTTC.

The chain couples TRBV6-5 to TRBJ1-2, with D possibly being TRBD1 (5 bases). Germline CDR1 is MNHEY and CDR2 is SVGAGI. CDR3 length: 13 amino acids. Trimming left V 6 bases short and J 5 bases short, with 13 bases between. The CDR3 nucleotides read TGTGCCAGCAGGACAAGACAGACTTATGGCTACACCTTC. Translated: CASRTRQTYGYTF.

The chain combines TRBV7-9 with TRBJ2-1; TRBD2 matches 11 bases. The germline CDR1 and CDR2 sequences are SEHNR and FQNEAQ (reference sequence). V lost 5 bases to trimming and J lost 6 bases; unmatched junction nucleotides: 6. The CDR3 is made up of 15 amino acids. The CDR3 DNA follows: TGTGCCAGCAGCCGTAGCGGGGGGGCCCCCAATGAGCAGTTCTTC. It codes for CASSRSGGAPNEQFF. The full variable domain, with the rest looked up from reference TRBV7-9 and TRBJ2-1, is DTGVSQNPRHKITKRGQNVTFRCDPISEHNRLYWYRQTLGQGPEFLTYFQNEAQLEKSRLLSDRFSAERPKGSFSTLEIQRTEQGDSAMYLCASSRSGGAPNEQFFGPGTRLTVL.

The chain links TRBV7-2 to TRBJ1-5; possibly TRBD1 for D (5 bases). V lost 3 bases, J lost 7 bases, and 16 bases lay in between. CDR3 length equals 15 residues. CDR1 SGHTA and CDR2 FQGNSA come from the germline V gene. In DNA, the CDR3 is TGTGCCAGCAGCTTTGGTTCCGGAGGGGCACAGCCCCAGCATTTT. Its translation is CASSFGSGGAQPQHF.

The V call is TRBV30, the J call TRBJ1-1; 7 positions agree with TRBD1. Per germline, CDR1 GTSNPN and CDR2 SVGIG (reference sequence). The J segment lost 0 bases and the V segment lost 1 base, leaving 8 bases of the junction unmatched. This CDR3 has 16 residues. In DNA form, the CDR3 reads TGTGCCTGGAGTGCGGGACAGACTAGTATGAACACTGAAGCTTTCTTT. Translated: CAWSAGQTSMNTEAFF.

The genes are TRBV5-6 and TRBJ2-7, with D perhaps given as TRBD1 or TRBD2 (5 bases each). The CDR3 runs to 15 residues. The germline V gene encodes CDR1 SGHDT and CDR2 YYEEEE. V lost 1 base to trimming and J lost 2 bases, with 13 bases between them. The DNA for the CDR3 is TGTGCCAGCAGCTTGATCGGGACGGATGCCTACGAGCAGTACTTC. Its translation is CASSLIGTDAYEQYF.

This rearrangement joins TRBV11-2 to TRBJ2-3, with D tentatively TRBD1 or TRBD2 (6 bases each). This CDR3 has 16 residues. V shed 5 bases and J shed 2 bases, with 17 bases lying between them. The germline V gene has CDR1 SGHAT and CDR2 FQNNGV. This CDR3 is CASSPEGGSHTDTQYF. CDR3 coding DNA: TGTGCCAGCAGCCCAGAGGGGGGATCTCACACAGATACGCAGTATTTT.

This clone showed up just once. This chain joins TRBV7-9 and TRBJ2-7; 7 nucleotides line up with TRBD1. The length of the CDR3 is 14 residues. V lost 0 bases, J lost 6 bases, and 5 bases stayed unmatched. Germline V gene sequence: CDR1 SEHNR, CDR2 FQNEAQ (reference sequence). The CDR3 protein is CASSLAQGVGEQYF. Here the CDR3 DNA reads TGTGCCAGCAGCTTAGCGCAGGGGGTGGGCGAGCAGTACTTC.

The genes are TRBV6-1 and TRBJ2-5; D perhaps matches TRBD1 (6 bases). Germline values: CDR1 MNHNS, CDR2 SASEGT. The ends were cut back, 0 bases at V and 5 bases at J, with 16 bases in the middle. There are 16 residues in the CDR3. CDR3 DNA sequence: TGTGCCAGCAGTGAAGCTCAGGCAGGGGTTAGGGAGACCCAGTACTTC. It encodes CASSEAQAGVRETQYF.

The chain recombines TRBV13 with TRBJ2-3; 7 positions agree with TRBD1. The germline V gene has CDR1 PRHDT and CDR2 FYEKMQ (reference sequence). The trim removed 0 bases at V and 0 bases at J, leaving 12 bases unmatched. The length of the CDR3 is 19 residues. The CDR3 spells CASSLGLRFTGQSTDTQYF. The CDR3 DNA reads as TGTGCCAGCAGCTTAGGTTTGAGATTCACGGGACAGAGCACAGATACGCAGTATTTT.

V usage is TRBV4-1 and J usage is TRBJ2-7; D remains ambiguous. In germline, CDR1 is MGHRA, CDR2 YSYEKL. Trimming cost V 0 bases and J 3 bases, with 6 bases left between them. CDR3 size: 13 residues. CDR3 in DNA: TGCGCCAGCAGCCAAGAGGGGTTCTACGAGCAGTACTTC. This translates into CASSQEGFYEQYF.

CDR3 sequence reads: CASSLLTGSSYNEQFF. CDR3 DNA: TGTGCCAGCAGCTTGTTGACGGGGAGCTCCTACAATGAGCAGTTCTTC. The chain is built from TRBV5-6 and TRBJ2-1; tentative D call: TRBD2 (5 bases). Trimming shortened V by 1 base and J by 0 bases, and 11 bases separated the two germline ends. The V gene's germline CDR1 is SGHDT and CDR2 YYEEEE. CDR3 length equals 16 residues.

This clone was detected only once. The rearrangement links TRBV19 to TRBJ1-1; D is unclear. V gave up 7 bases and J gave up 0 bases, with 15 bases separating them. This CDR3 has 15 residues. Germline CDR1 is LNHDA and CDR2 is SQIVND (reference sequence). The CDR3 region has the DNA TGTGCCAGTACCCACAGCGGGGTTATGAACACTGAAGCTTTCTTT. Protein product: CASTHSGVMNTEAFF.

The rearrangement uses TRBV4-1 and TRBJ1-2, with D unclear. This CDR3 comprises 15 residues. Germline V gene sequence: CDR1 MGHRA, CDR2 YSYEKL. V gave up 0 bases and J gave up 5 bases, with 13 bases separating them. CDR3 sequence: CASSQDPSASYGYTF. CDR3 sequence (DNA): TGCGCCAGCAGCCAAGATCCCTCAGCTTCTTATGGCTACACCTTC.

The chain carries TRBV30 and TRBJ1-3; D unclear. This CDR3 is 12 amino acids long. The V gene's germline CDR1 is GTSNPN and CDR2 SVGIG (reference sequence). V was clipped by 4 bases and J by 3 bases, with 7 bases between them. The CDR3 sequence is CAWKANGNTIYF. The CDR3 region has the DNA TGTGCCTGGAAGGCTAATGGAAACACCATATATTTT. Together with reference TRBV30 and TRBJ1-3, the CDR3 gives the full variable domain: SQTIHQWPATLVQPVGSPLSLECTVEGTSNPNLYWYRQAAGRGLQLLFYSVGIGQISSEVPQNLSASRPQDRQFILSSKKLLLSDSGFYLCAWKANGNTIYFGEGSWLTVV.

The chain employs TRBV19 and TRBJ2-5; 13 nucleotides line up with TRBD2. The CDR3 is 18 amino acids. V dropped 2 bases and J dropped 0; count of bases not matched to a gene: 6. Germline CDR1 is LNHDA and CDR2 is SQIVND (reference sequence). The CDR3 loop reads CASSIQGLAGPNQETQYF. The DNA of the CDR3 is TGTGCCAGTAGTATACAGGGACTAGCGGGGCCGAACCAAGAGACCCAGTACTTC.

The genes are TRBV5-1 and TRBJ2-5; D may be TRBD1 or TRBD2 (6 bases each). The J call may be incorrect, as the DNA end agrees better with TRBJ2-7. Germline-derived CDR1 and CDR2 are SGHRS and YFSETQ. The CDR3 has 18 amino acids. CDR3 nucleotide sequence: TGCGCCAGCAGCTTGGAATTTTGGGGGGCCTATACCTATTACGAGCAGTACTTC. Protein sequence: CASSLEFWGAYTYYEQYF.

The chain combines TRBV7-8 with TRBJ2-5; TRBD2 agrees at 7 bases. CDR1 and CDR2 from the germline V gene are SGHVS and FQNEAQ. The CDR3 sequence is 17 residues long. The V and J ends lost 0 bases and 1 base, in that order; junction bases with no gene match: 8. The CDR3 protein is CASSLAPGLPFQETQYF. CDR3 in DNA: TGTGCCAGCAGCTTAGCGCCGGGACTACCATTCCAAGAGACCCAGTACTTC.

The V and J genes are TRBV5-1 and TRBJ1-1; 7 bases line up with TRBD1. V lost 6 bases to trimming and J lost 5 bases; unmatched junction nucleotides: 13. Germline assignment: CDR1 SGHRS and CDR2 YFSETQ. The CDR3 has 15 residues. This CDR3 is CASNYHSGGGTEAFF. CDR3 in DNA: TGCGCCAGCAACTACCATTCAGGGGGAGGGACTGAAGCTTTCTTT.

This rearrangement joins TRBV28 to TRBJ1-6; possibly TRBD1 for D (6 bases). The CDR3 spans 15 residues. The V end lost 10 bases, the J end lost 4 bases, and 17 bases lay between the germline ends. Germline CDR1 reads MDHEN; CDR2 reads SYDVKM. The CDR3 spells CATNLPTGYNSPLHF. The DNA of the CDR3 is TGTGCCACTAACTTACCGACAGGATATAATTCACCCCTCCACTTT. Supplemented by reference TRBV28 and TRBJ1-6, the full variable domain reads DVKVTQSSRYLVKRTGEKVFLECVQDMDHENMFWYRQDPGLGLRLIYFSYDVKMKEKGDIPEGYSVSREKKERFSLILESASTNQTSMYLCATNLPTGYNSPLHFGNGTRLTVT.

The CDR3 region is CASSLAGSEQYF. The CDR3 DNA reads TGCGCCAGCAGCTTGGCAGGGAGCGAGCAGTACTTC. This sequence joins TRBV5-1 and TRBJ2-7; tentatively, D is TRBD1 or TRBD2 (5 bases each). The V and J ends lost 0 bases and 6 bases respectively, with 7 bases between them. CDR3 length: 12 residues. The V gene's germline CDR1 is SGHRS and CDR2 YFSETQ.

This chain connects TRBV6-5 to TRBJ2-5; perhaps TRBD1 as D (5 bases). Germline CDR1 reads MNHEY; CDR2 reads SVGAGI. This CDR3 contains 13 residues. Trimming shortened V by 10 bases and J by 7 bases, and 19 bases separated the two germline ends. The chain's CDR3 is CATQRSLRGTQYF. CDR3 coding DNA: TGTGCCACACAGAGGTCGTTAAGGGGGACCCAGTACTTC.

The chain uses TRBV5-1 and TRBJ2-2, with D possibly matching TRBD1 (6 bases). There are 15 residues in the CDR3. V was pared by 3 bases and J by 3 bases, with 12 bases between. Per the germline V gene, CDR1 is SGHRS and CDR2 is YFSETQ. CDR3 amino acids: CASSSDRSYTGELFF. The CDR3 bases are TGCGCCAGCAGCTCCGACAGGTCCTACACCGGGGAGCTGTTTTTT.

CDR3 residues: CASSLWDRGIDGYTF. Written as DNA, the CDR3 is TGTGCCAGCAGTTTATGGGACAGGGGGATTGATGGCTACACCTTC. The chain joins TRBV27 to TRBJ1-2; 11 nucleotides line up with TRBD1. The V segment lost 1 base and the J segment 6 bases; nucleotides outside the gene matches: 4. Germline CDR1 and CDR2: MNHEY and SMNVEV (reference sequence). The CDR3 spans 15 residues.

The CDR3: CASRGQGAGETEAFF. The CDR3 DNA reads as TGCGCCAGCCGAGGACAGGGGGCTGGCGAGACTGAAGCTTTCTTT. The chain employs TRBV10-2 and TRBJ1-1; 11 positions match TRBD1. CDR1 WSHSY and CDR2 SAAADI come from the germline V gene. The length of the CDR3 is 15 residues. Germline trimming cut 8 bases from V and 5 bases from J; bases unmatched to any gene: 10.

Only one count was recorded for this clone. The rearrangement joins TRBV25-1 to TRBJ2-1; D may match TRBD1 or TRBD2 (5 bases each). Per the germline V gene, CDR1 is MGHDK and CDR2 is SYGVNS. The CDR3 consists of 15 residues. Trimming left V 4 bases short and J 0 bases short, with 10 bases between. In DNA, the CDR3 is TGTGCCAGCAGTGGGGACCGGACCTCCTACAATGAGCAGTTCTTC. This codes for CASSGDRTSYNEQFF.

The V gene is TRBV7-2, the J gene TRBJ2-1; the D is unclear. Trimming stripped 5 bases from V and 1 base from J, with 3 bases between. CDR3 size: 12 residues. Germline V gene sequence: CDR1 SGHTA, CDR2 FQGNSA. The CDR3 DNA reads TGTGCCAGCAGCCCATCCTACAATGAGCAGTTCTTC. It is translated as CASSPSYNEQFF.

This clone has only a few counts. V is TRBV5-4 and J is TRBJ2-7; the D gene could be TRBD1 or TRBD2 (7 bases each). CDR1 and CDR2 from the germline V gene are SGHNT and YYREEE (reference sequence). This CDR3 has 13 residues. The V and J ends lost 10 bases and 6 bases respectively, with 20 bases between them. In nucleotides, the CDR3 is TGTGCCTTTACTAACCCAGGGGGGGCCGAGCAGTACTTC. This codes for CAFTNPGGAEQYF.